Shown below are 22 T cell receptor beta chains from a single sample sequenced in a study of coeliac disease. The data were produced by immunoSEQ multiplex PCR, yet TCRdb's version contains in-frame clones alone and is incomplete. The top ten hold around 20% of the sample, which has about 9,400 clones, approximately 67% seen once. The sequencing input was lamina propria lymphocytes from the gut. All receptors derive from a woman in her sixties or seventies with celiac disease.

The chain is built from TRBV5-4 and TRBJ1-1; TRBD1 matches 7 bases. There are 15 residues in the CDR3. Looked up from germline, CDR1 is SGHNT and CDR2 is YYREEE (reference sequence). V lost 2 bases, J lost 1 base, and 5 bases stayed unmatched. This chain's CDR3 is CASSFPGQRNTEAFF. CDR3 nucleotides: TGTGCCAGCAGCTTCCCGGGACAGAGGAACACTGAAGCTTTCTTT.

The J gene is TRBJ2-7, the V gene TRBV4-1, with 7 bases matching TRBD1. Trimming at V came to 4 bases and at J to 4 bases, leaving 7 bases not matched to a gene. Germline CDR1 is MGHRA and CDR2 is YSYEKL. The CDR3 runs 14 residues. The CDR3 DNA sequence: TGCGCCAGCAGCCTACCGGGACAGAAGTACGAGCAGTACTTC. Translating it yields CASSLPGQKYEQYF.

The chain couples TRBV18 to TRBJ1-1, with D perhaps TRBD1 (5 bases). Trimming left V 1 base short and J 12 bases short, with 15 bases between. This CDR3 contains 13 residues. Germline V gene lookup returns CDR1 KGHSH and CDR2 LQKENI. In nucleotides, the CDR3 is TGTGCCAGCTCACCACAGGGGCCCCCGTCCCCTTTCTTT. The encoded protein is CASSPQGPPSPFF. The complete variable domain, with remaining parts taken from reference TRBV18 and TRBJ1-1, reads NAGVMQNPRHLVRRRGQEARLRCSPMKGHSHVYWYRQLPEEGLKFMVYLQKENIIDESGMPKERFSAEFPKEGPSILRIQQVVRGDSAAYFCASSPQGPPSPFFGQGTRLTVV.

The CDR3 reads CASSATGTGYYEQYF. DNA of the CDR3: TGTGCCAGCAGTGCGACCGGGACAGGGTACTACGAGCAGTACTTC. V usage is TRBV6-5 and J usage is TRBJ2-7; 9 bases line up with TRBD1. The germline V gene encodes CDR1 MNHEY and CDR2 SVGAGI. The CDR3 consists of 15 residues. Unmatched junction bases numbered 8, after V lost 5 bases and J lost 3 bases.

The count of this clone is one. V and J are TRBV7-9 and TRBJ2-7; a weak D match, TRBD1 (6 bases). V lost 2 bases to trimming and J lost 3 bases, with 11 bases between them. The germline V gene encodes CDR1 SEHNR and CDR2 FQNEAQ (reference sequence). The CDR3 is made up of 14 amino acids. CDR3 sequence reads: CASSLSAGDYEQYF. The CDR3 DNA reads TGTGCCAGCAGCTTATCAGCAGGGGACTACGAGCAGTACTTC.

The chain uses TRBV7-9 and TRBJ1-1; D is undetermined. CDR1 and CDR2 from the germline V gene are SEHNR and FQNEAQ (reference sequence). The CDR3 is 12 amino acids. Trimming shortened V by 5 bases and J by 0 bases, and 4 bases separated the two germline ends. The CDR3: CASSLMNTEAFF. CDR3 in DNA: TGTGCCAGCAGCCTTATGAACACTGAAGCTTTCTTT. The variable domain in full, with the rest retrieved from reference TRBV7-9 and TRBJ1-1, is DTGVSQNPRHKITKRGQNVTFRCDPISEHNRLYWYRQTLGQGPEFLTYFQNEAQLEKSRLLSDRFSAERPKGSFSTLEIQRTEQGDSAMYLCASSLMNTEAFFGQGTRLTVV.

The CDR3 reads CASSEGTGREKLFF. The CDR3 nucleotides read TGTGCCAGTAGCGAAGGGACAGGGCGTGAAAAACTGTTTTTT. The chain has TRBV19 and TRBJ1-4, with 9 positions matching TRBD1. Germline V gene sequence: CDR1 LNHDA, CDR2 SQIVND (reference sequence). This CDR3 region has 14 residues. The V and J ends lost 6 bases and 7 bases, in that order; junction bases with no gene match: 6.

Details on this clone: This CDR3 is also generated by other DNA sequences in the sample. The chain is built from TRBV10-2 and TRBJ2-7, with a possible D match to TRBD1 (6 bases). Trimming pared 0 bases from V and 4 bases from J, leaving 10 bases between. The CDR3 totals 14 residues. The germline V gene has CDR1 WSHSY and CDR2 SAAADI. CDR3 residues: CASSESWGPYEQYF. The CDR3 bases are TGCGCCAGCAGTGAGTCGTGGGGGCCTTACGAGCAGTACTTC.

This chain connects TRBV4-3 to TRBJ1-4; TRBD1 might be the D (6 bases). Trimming cost V 4 bases and J 3 bases, with 15 bases left between them. The CDR3 sequence is 16 residues long. CDR1 and CDR2 (germline): LGHNA, YSLEER. The CDR3 loop reads CASSLQGISSNEKLFF. The CDR3 DNA reads TGCGCCAGCAGCCTCCAGGGGATCTCATCTAATGAAAAACTGTTTTTT.

This clone was counted only a few times. The chain carries TRBV5-4 and TRBJ2-3; TRBD2 aligns across 7 bases. CDR1 is SGHNT, CDR2 YYREEE, per germline (reference sequence). V shed 3 bases and J 1 base; nucleotides not matched to a gene: 8. The CDR3 has 16 residues. The chain's CDR3 is CASSSRRGEGTDTQYF. The CDR3, as DNA: TGTGCCAGCAGCTCCCGACGGGGGGAAGGCACAGATACGCAGTATTTT. The whole variable domain, filled in from reference TRBV5-4 and TRBJ2-3, reads ETGVTQSPTHLIKTRGQQVTLRCSSQSGHNTVSWYQQALGQGPQFIFQYYREEENGRGNFPPRFSGLQFPNYSSELNVNALELDDSALYLCASSSRRGEGTDTQYFGPGTRLTVL.

The gene calls are TRBV18 and TRBJ1-5; possibly TRBD1 for D (6 bases). The CDR3 has 15 residues. Per germline, CDR1 KGHSH and CDR2 LQKENI. Trimming took 5 bases from V and 1 from J, leaving 12 bases between them. Here the CDR3 DNA reads TGTGCCAGCTCATCACAGGGAGGGAGCAATCAGCCCCAGCATTTT. Its translation: CASSSQGGSNQPQHF.

In its sample, this clone was seen a few times. J is TRBJ2-3 and V is TRBV11-2; 8 nucleotides line up with TRBD2. This CDR3 spans 16 amino acids. The junction had 9 bases not matched to a gene; V was cut back by 6 bases and J by 1 base. Germline-derived CDR1 and CDR2 are SGHAT and FQNNGV. This CDR3 is CASRRIAGIGTDTQYF. The CDR3 nucleotides are TGTGCCAGCAGAAGGATAGCGGGGATCGGCACAGATACGCAGTATTTT.

This sequence joins TRBV10-3 and TRBJ2-1, with D tentatively TRBD2 (7 bases). Germline CDR1 ENHRY, CDR2 SYGVKD. The CDR3 spans 16 residues. The V end was cut by 3 bases, the J end by 7 bases, with 19 bases between. This CDR3 is CAISDRGASSGNEQFF. DNA for the CDR3: TGTGCCATCAGTGATCGGGGGGCCTCAAGTGGTAATGAGCAGTTCTTC.

This clone was counted only a few times. This chain links TRBV6-1 with TRBJ2-3; 9 positions agree with TRBD2. CDR1 and CDR2 from the germline V gene are MNHNS and SASEGT. V lost 3 bases, J lost 6 bases, and 10 bases stayed unmatched. The CDR3 is made up of 16 amino acids. This CDR3 reads CASSEPLIAGVDTQYF. The CDR3, as DNA: TGTGCCAGCAGTGAGCCCCTTATAGCGGGGGTGGATACGCAGTATTTT.

The table lists this clone with a few counts. This sequence joins TRBV6-5 and TRBJ1-6; TRBD1 agrees at 9 bases. The J segment lost 9 bases and the V segment lost 6 bases, leaving 3 bases of the junction unmatched. The CDR3 is 13 residues long. Germline V CDR1 and CDR2: MNHEY, SVGAGI. The CDR3 sequence: CASSRDRASPLHF. CDR3 in DNA: TGTGCCAGCAGCCGGGACAGGGCTTCACCCCTCCACTTT.

This clone was detected only a few times. The V gene is TRBV5-6, the J gene TRBJ2-7; maybe TRBD1 (6 bases). The CDR3 sequence is 13 residues long. V lost 2 bases and J lost 2, with 8 bases in between. Germline loops: CDR1 SGHDT, CDR2 YYEEEE. The CDR3 spells CASSFRDTYEQYF. The CDR3 coding sequence is TGTGCCAGCAGCTTCCGGGACACCTACGAGCAGTACTTC.

The sample holds a few counts of this clone. The V gene is TRBV11-2, the J gene TRBJ2-2; unclear D gene. Germline assignment: CDR1 SGHAT and CDR2 FQNNGV. Trimming took off 6 bases at V and 2 bases at J, with 4 bases between the two ends. The CDR3 runs 12 residues. The CDR3 bases are TGTGCCAGCAGACTCAACACCGGGGAGCTGTTTTTT. This codes for CASRLNTGELFF.

This clone was counted a few times. The chain combines TRBV4-3 with TRBJ1-2, with 10 bases fitting TRBD1. From germline, CDR1 is LGHNA and CDR2 YSLEER. V lost 4 bases and J lost 8; bases outside the gene matches: 7. The CDR3 is 14 amino acids. The CDR3 spells CASSLRRDRGGYTF. In DNA, the CDR3 is TGCGCCAGCAGCCTTCGCCGGGACAGGGGAGGCTACACCTTC.

Comments on this clone: Other DNA variants within this sample encode the same CDR3. The V and J genes are TRBV9 and TRBJ1-1, with D perhaps matching TRBD1 (6 bases). With 7 bases removed from V and 0 bases from J, the gap between germline ends came to 13 bases. The length of the CDR3 is 14 residues. Per the germline V gene, CDR1 is SGDLS and CDR2 is YYNGEE. CDR3 loop: CASLPGHMNTEAFF. The CDR3 region has the DNA TGTGCCAGCCTTCCGGGACACATGAACACTGAAGCTTTCTTT. Drawing the rest from reference TRBV9 and TRBJ1-1, the complete variable domain is DSGVTQTPKHLITATGQRVTLRCSPRSGDLSVYWYQQSLDQGLQFLIQYYNGEERAKGNILERFSAQQFPDLHSELNLSSLELGDSALYFCASLPGHMNTEAFFGQGTRLTVV.

This chain uses TRBV6-6 with TRBJ1-2; 7 nucleotides align to TRBD1. V was pared by 6 bases and J by 1 base, with 2 bases of the junction left unmatched. CDR1 and CDR2 (germline): MNHNY, SVGAGI (reference sequence). The length of the CDR3 is 13 residues. The CDR3 loop reads CASRGTVNYGYTF. Here the CDR3 DNA reads TGTGCCAGCAGAGGGACAGTTAACTATGGCTACACCTTC.

The CDR3 DNA reads as TGTGCCAGCAGCCTTAGCGGGAGTGTAACAGATACGCAGTATTTT. Its translation is CASSLSGSVTDTQYF. The chain joins TRBV9 to TRBJ2-3; 9 bases line up with TRBD2. J was trimmed by 3 bases and V by 4 bases; bases with no gene match: 6. Germline CDR1 SGDLS, CDR2 YYNGEE. The CDR3 is 15 residues long.

The genes are TRBV5-6 and TRBJ2-5; 11 bases are a match to TRBD2. With 4 bases clipped from V and 5 bases from J, the junction kept 7 bases outside the gene matches. The CDR3 spans 15 residues. From germline, CDR1 is SGHDT and CDR2 YYEEEE. CDR3 sequence (DNA): TGTGCCAGCAGCGCAACTAGCGGGAGTAGGGAGACCCAGTACTTC. It specifies CASSATSGSRETQYF.